This TCR beta chain was identified during a study of blood T cell repertoires in COVID-19. Study information: Specimens from acute and convalescent COVID-19 originated in the United States, Italy and Spain. The analysed material was cDNA or gDNA that came from T cells, B-cell-depleted T cells, or PBMCs.

Per the original methods: Reference gene primer amplification gave estimated nucleated cell counts. Data came from immunoSEQ multiplex PCR; TCRdb stores just in-frame clones and leaves some out. Clone size and V and J calls were adopted from that table, with D and trimming inferred from the DNA. Among about 88,000 clones listed, roughly 88% were seen once. Germline CDR1 and CDR2: SGDLS and YYNGEE. V lost 0 bases and J 2 bases, leaving 9 bases between the germline ends. The CDR3 spans 15 residues. Sample: peripheral blood. This clonotype was sampled from a man older than 75 with acute or convalescent COVID-19. The chain uses TRBV9 and TRBJ1-5, with D maybe TRBD1 (5 bases). CDR3 residues: CASSVGGTGNQPQHF. The CDR3 nucleotides are TGTGCCAGCAGCGTAGGCGGGACGGGCAATCAGCCCCAGCATTTT.